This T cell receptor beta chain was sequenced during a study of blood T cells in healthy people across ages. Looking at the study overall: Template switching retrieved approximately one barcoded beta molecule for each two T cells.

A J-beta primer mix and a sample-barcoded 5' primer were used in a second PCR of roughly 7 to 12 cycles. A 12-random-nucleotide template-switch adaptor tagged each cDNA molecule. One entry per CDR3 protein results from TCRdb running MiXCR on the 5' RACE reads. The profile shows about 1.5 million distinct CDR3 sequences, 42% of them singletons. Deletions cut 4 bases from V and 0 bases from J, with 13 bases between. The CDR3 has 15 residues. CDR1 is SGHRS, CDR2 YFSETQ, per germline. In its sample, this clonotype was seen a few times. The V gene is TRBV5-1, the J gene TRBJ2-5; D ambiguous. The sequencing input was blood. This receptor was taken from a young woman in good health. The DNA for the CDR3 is TGCGCCAGCAGCACCCTAGACACGTACCAAGAGACCCAGTACTTC. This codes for CASSTLDTYQETQYF. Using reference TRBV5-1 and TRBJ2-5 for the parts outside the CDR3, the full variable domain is KAGVTQTPRYLIKTRGQQVTLSCSPISGHRSVSWYQQTPGQGLQFLFEYFSETQRNKGNFPGRFSGRQFSNSRSEMNVSTLELGDSALYLCASSTLDTYQETQYFGPGTRLLVL.